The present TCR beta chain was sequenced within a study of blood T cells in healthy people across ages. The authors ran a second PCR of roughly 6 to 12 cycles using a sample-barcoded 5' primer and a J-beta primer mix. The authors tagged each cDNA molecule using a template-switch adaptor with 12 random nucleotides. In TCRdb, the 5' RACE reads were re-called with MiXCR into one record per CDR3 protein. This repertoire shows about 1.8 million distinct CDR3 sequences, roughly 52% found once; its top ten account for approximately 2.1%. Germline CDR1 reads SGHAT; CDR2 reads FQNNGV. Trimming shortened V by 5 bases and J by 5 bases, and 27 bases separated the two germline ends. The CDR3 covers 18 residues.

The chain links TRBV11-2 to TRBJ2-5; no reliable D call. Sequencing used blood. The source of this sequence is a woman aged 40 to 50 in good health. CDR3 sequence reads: CASSPEVGAMPTNETQYF. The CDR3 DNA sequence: TGTGCCAGCAGCCCAGAAGTCGGCGCTATGCCCACCAATGAGACCCAGTACTTC.